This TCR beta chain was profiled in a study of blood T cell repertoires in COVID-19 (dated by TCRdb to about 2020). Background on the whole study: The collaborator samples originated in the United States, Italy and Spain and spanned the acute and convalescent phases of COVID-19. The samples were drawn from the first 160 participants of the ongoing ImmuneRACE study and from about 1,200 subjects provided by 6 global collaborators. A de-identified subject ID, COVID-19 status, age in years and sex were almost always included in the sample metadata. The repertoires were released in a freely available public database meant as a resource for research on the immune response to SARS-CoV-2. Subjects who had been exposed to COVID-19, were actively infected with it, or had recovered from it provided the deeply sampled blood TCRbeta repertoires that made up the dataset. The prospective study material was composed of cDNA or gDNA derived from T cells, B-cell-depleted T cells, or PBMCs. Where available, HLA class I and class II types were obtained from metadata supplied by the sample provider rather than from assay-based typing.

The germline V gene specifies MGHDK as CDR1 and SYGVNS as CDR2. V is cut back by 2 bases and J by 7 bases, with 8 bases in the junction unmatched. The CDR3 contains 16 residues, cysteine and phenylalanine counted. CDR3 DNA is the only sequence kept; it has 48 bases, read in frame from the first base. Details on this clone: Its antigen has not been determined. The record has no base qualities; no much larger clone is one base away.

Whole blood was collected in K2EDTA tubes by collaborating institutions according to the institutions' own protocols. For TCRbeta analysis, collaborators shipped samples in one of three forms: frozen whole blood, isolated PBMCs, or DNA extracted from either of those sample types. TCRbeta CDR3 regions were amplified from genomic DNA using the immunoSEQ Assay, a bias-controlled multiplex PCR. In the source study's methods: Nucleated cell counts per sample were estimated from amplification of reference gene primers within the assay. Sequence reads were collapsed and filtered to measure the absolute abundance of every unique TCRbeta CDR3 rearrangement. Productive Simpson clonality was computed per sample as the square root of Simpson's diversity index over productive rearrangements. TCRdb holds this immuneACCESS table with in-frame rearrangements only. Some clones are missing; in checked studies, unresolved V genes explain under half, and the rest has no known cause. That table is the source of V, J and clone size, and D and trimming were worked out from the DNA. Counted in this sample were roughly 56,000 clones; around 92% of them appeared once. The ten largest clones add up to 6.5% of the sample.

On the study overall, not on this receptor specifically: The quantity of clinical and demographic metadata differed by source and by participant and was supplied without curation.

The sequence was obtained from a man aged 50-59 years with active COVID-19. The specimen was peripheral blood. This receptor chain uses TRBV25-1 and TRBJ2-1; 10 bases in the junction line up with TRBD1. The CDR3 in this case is CASSEPGTGAGNEQFF. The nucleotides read TGTGCCAGCAGTGAACCTGGGACAGGGGCGGGTAATGAGCAGTTCTTC.